The 17 T cell receptor beta chains given below trace back to one sample, sequenced in a study of blood T cell repertoires in COVID-19. Sequencing was performed with immunoSEQ multiplex PCR; in TCRdb, only in-frame clones are kept and a portion is missing. The repertoire holds roughly 250,000 clones, with roughly 87% as singletons. Sequenced sample: PBMCs or T cells enriched from blood (not recorded which). The receptors stem from a woman under 40 with acute COVID-19.

This chain connects TRBV9 to TRBJ2-3; 8 bases map to TRBD2. Germline loops: CDR1 SGDLS, CDR2 YYNGEE. Trimming took 1 base from V and 3 from J; bases not matched to a gene: 13. The CDR3 covers 18 residues. The CDR3: CASSVPGGGQERTDTQYF. The CDR3 DNA reads as TGTGCCAGCAGCGTACCCGGGGGGGGGCAGGAAAGGACAGATACGCAGTATTTT. The complete variable domain, with remaining parts taken from reference TRBV9 and TRBJ2-3, reads DSGVTQTPKHLITATGQRVTLRCSPRSGDLSVYWYQQSLDQGLQFLIQYYNGEERAKGNILERFSAQQFPDLHSELNLSSLELGDSALYFCASSVPGGGQERTDTQYFGPGTRLTVL.

V is TRBV19 and J is TRBJ1-6; TRBD1 might be the D (6 bases). Germline CDR1 and CDR2: LNHDA and SQIVND (reference sequence). The CDR3 has 14 residues. V dropped 7 bases and J dropped 10 bases, with 17 bases sitting between them. DNA for the CDR3: TGTGCCAGTACCCCGGGGGGCCAAGGCTCACCCCTCCACTTT. It yields the protein CASTPGGQGSPLHF.

This clone was counted only a few times. V is TRBV2 and J is TRBJ2-1, with D perhaps TRBD2 (6 bases). CDR3 length: 14 residues. Trimming removed 2 bases at V and 8 bases at J, with 13 bases between. The V gene's germline CDR1 is SNHLY and CDR2 FYNNEI. Here the CDR3 DNA reads TGTGCCAGCAGTGAACGGAGACTAGGTGATGAGCAGTTCTTC. Translating gives CASSERRLGDEQFF. Full variable domain (rest looked up from reference TRBV2 and TRBJ2-1): EPEVTQTPSHQVTQMGQEVILRCVPISNHLYFYWYRQILGQKVEFLVSFYNNEISEKSEIFDDQFSVERPDGSNFTLKIRSTKLEDSAMYFCASSERRLGDEQFFGPGTRLTVL.

The genes are TRBV19 and TRBJ1-5, with TRBD1 matching 10 bases. Germline CDR1 and CDR2: LNHDA and SQIVND (reference sequence). The CDR3 is 16 residues long. V gave up 6 bases and J gave up 6 bases; unmatched junction bases: 11. As DNA, the CDR3 is TGTGCCAGTAGCCGGGGAAGGGACAGGGGCCCTCAGCCCCAGCATTTT. As protein: CASSRGRDRGPQPQHF.

CDR3 sequence (DNA): TGTGCCAGCAGCCAAGGGACAGGTTCAAATCAGCCCCAGCATTTT. It translates to CASSQGTGSNQPQHF. V usage is TRBV4-2 and J usage is TRBJ1-5; 7 bases are shared with TRBD1. In germline, CDR1 is LGHNA, CDR2 YNFKEQ. The CDR3 is made up of 15 amino acids. The V segment lost 1 base and the J segment 4 bases; nucleotides outside the gene matches: 4.

This clone was seen a few times. The chain combines TRBV15 with TRBJ2-2; the D gene is possibly TRBD2 (6 bases). V gave up 3 bases and J gave up 6 bases, with 14 bases separating them. Germline-derived CDR1 and CDR2 are LNHNV and YYDKDF (reference sequence). The CDR3 spans 15 residues. CDR3 bases: TGTGCCACCAGCAGGCGATTGGCGGGGTCCGGGGAGCTGTTTTTT. The encoded protein is CATSRRLAGSGELFF.

The V call is TRBV19, the J call TRBJ1-1; D is ambiguous. Germline values: CDR1 LNHDA, CDR2 SQIVND (reference sequence). The CDR3 runs 14 residues. Trimming shortened V by 6 bases and J by 0 bases, and 11 bases separated the two germline ends. The CDR3 is CASRFAVLNTEAFF. The DNA for the CDR3 is TGTGCCAGTAGGTTCGCGGTCCTGAACACTGAAGCTTTCTTT. The variable domain in full, with the rest retrieved from reference TRBV19 and TRBJ1-1, is DGGITQSPKYLFRKEGQNVTLSCEQNLNHDAMYWYRQDPGQGLRLIYYSQIVNDFQKGDIAEGYSVSREKKESFPLTVTSAQKNPTAFYLCASRFAVLNTEAFFGQGTRLTVV.

This clone was observed once. V is TRBV28 and J is TRBJ2-6; D unresolved. Germline CDR1 MDHEN, CDR2 SYDVKM. The CDR3 runs 17 residues. V shed 2 bases and J shed 0 bases, with 11 bases lying between them. In DNA, the CDR3 is TGTGCCAGCAGTTTAGTCAGAATAAGCTCTGGGGCCAACGTCCTGACTTTC. As protein: CASSLVRISSGANVLTF.

This chain uses TRBV27 with TRBJ2-7, with 11 bases lining up with TRBD1. V lost 8 bases to trimming and J lost 7 bases; unmatched junction nucleotides: 13. Germline CDR1 is MNHEY and CDR2 is SMNVEV (reference sequence). The CDR3 totals 15 residues. The CDR3 loop is CASGLGTGGSWEQYF. The CDR3 nucleotides read TGTGCCAGCGGGCTAGGGACAGGGGGGTCGTGGGAGCAGTACTTC.

The J gene is TRBJ2-7, the V gene TRBV5-6, with 7 bases identical to TRBD1. Germline trimming cut 2 bases from V and 2 bases from J; bases unmatched to any gene: 4. Germline V lookup: CDR1 SGHDT, CDR2 YYEEEE. This CDR3 has 14 amino acids. CDR3 DNA sequence: TGTGCCAGCAGCTTCTCGGGACAGCCCTACGAGCAGTACTTC. This encodes CASSFSGQPYEQYF.

V gene TRBV5-4 combines with J gene TRBJ2-7, with 9 bases identical to TRBD1. J was trimmed by 6 bases and V by 3 bases; bases with no gene match: 10. Germline V lookup: CDR1 SGHNT, CDR2 YYREEE (reference sequence). The CDR3 loop spans 15 amino acids. CDR3 coding DNA: TGTGCCAGCAGCTACCGGGGACAGGGTGAAGGCGAGCAGTACTTC. Translation: CASSYRGQGEGEQYF.

V and J are TRBV5-5 and TRBJ2-1; no clear D gene. From germline, CDR1 is SGHKS and CDR2 YYEKEE (reference sequence). The CDR3 is 12 residues long. The germline V and J ends were trimmed by 4 bases and 7 bases, with 9 bases remaining between them. CDR3 residues: CASSQVDNEQFF. CDR3 in DNA: TGTGCCAGCAGCCAAGTAGATAATGAGCAGTTCTTC. Full variable domain (rest looked up from reference TRBV5-5 and TRBJ2-1): DAGVTQSPTHLIKTRGQQVTLRCSPISGHKSVSWYQQVLGQGPQFIFQYYEKEERGRGNFPDRFSARQFPNYSSELNVNALLLGDSALYLCASSQVDNEQFFGPGTRLTVL.

This sequence joins TRBV12-3 or TRBV12-4 and TRBJ2-1; unclear D gene. There are 12 residues in the CDR3. V gave up 3 bases and J gave up 8 bases, with 8 bases separating them. This chain's CDR3 is CASSFYSHEQFF. The CDR3 nucleotides read TGTGCCAGCAGTTTTTACTCCCATGAGCAGTTCTTC.

The chain uses TRBV11-3 and TRBJ1-5; no clear D gene. Trimming stripped 9 bases from V and 2 bases from J, with 23 bases between. Germline CDR1 reads SGHNT; CDR2 reads YENEEA. This CDR3 is built from 17 residues. The CDR3 bases are TGTGCCAGGTTAAGAACGCCGGGAATACCCCGCAATCAGCCCCAGCATTTT. Protein: CARLRTPGIPRNQPQHF. The full variable domain, completed using reference TRBV11-3 and TRBJ1-5, is EAGVVQSPRYKIIEKKQPVAFWCNPISGHNTLYWYLQNLGQGPELLIRYENEEAVDDSQLPKDRFSAERLKGVDSTLKIQPAELGDSAVYLCARLRTPGIPRNQPQHFGDGTRLSIL.

The gene calls are TRBV5-4 and TRBJ2-2; 10 positions match TRBD1. The CDR3 is 18 residues long. Germline loops: CDR1 SGHNT, CDR2 YYREEE (reference sequence). V lost 4 bases to trimming and J lost 2 bases; unmatched junction nucleotides: 11. This CDR3 is CASSGNRDRGSNTGELFF. CDR3 DNA: TGTGCCAGCAGCGGGAACCGGGACAGGGGAAGTAACACCGGGGAGCTGTTTTTT.

The chain joins TRBV19 to TRBJ1-2; perhaps TRBD1 as D (6 bases). CDR1 is LNHDA and CDR2 is SQIVND in the germline V gene (reference sequence). There are 15 residues in the CDR3. V was clipped by 4 bases and J by 2 bases, with 14 bases between them. The CDR3 bases are TGTGCCAGTAGTACAGCCAGGGGCCAAAACTATGGCTACACCTTC. It encodes CASSTARGQNYGYTF.

The genes are TRBV5-1 and TRBJ1-4, with 8 bases identical to TRBD1. The CDR3 is made up of 15 amino acids. V lost 4 bases, J lost 7 bases, and 9 bases stayed unmatched. Germline CDR1 reads SGHRS; CDR2 reads YFSETQ. CDR3 in DNA: TGCGCCAGCAGCGATCGGACAGGGACGACTGAAAAACTGTTTTTT. Translating gives CASSDRTGTTEKLFF.